This T cell receptor (beta chain) derives from a study of tumor-infiltrating lymphocytes in primary liver carcinoma. Study-level background: Each of the growths was stage T1-T3 N0M0, extending roughly 4.2 to 11 cm across. Sample yields, roughly 3.5 to 7.13 million productive TCRbeta reads, were similar across the tissue types.

TCR beta cDNA was reverse-transcribed from 500 to 550 ng of total RNA. The reaction used a constant-region primer and ProtoScript II reverse transcriptase. Nested multiplex PCR, run for three rounds with slightly modified ARM-PCR, yielded TCR beta libraries. The opening two PCR rounds, about 11 cycles each, paired TRBV1-TRBV30 forward primers with a C-beta reverse primer. A single record per CDR3 protein comes from TCRdb applying MiXCR to the multiplex PCR reads. The table records about 92,000 distinct CDR3 sequences, less than 70% of them present only once. CDR1 is MDHEN, CDR2 SYDVKM, per germline. This CDR3 has 13 amino acids. As concerns this clonotype: A junction boundary mismatches the germline segment, possibly from a read error.

Scientists recovered RNA and DNA together from approximately 20-30 mg of unsorted bulk tissue. Donors underwent surgery for histopathologically diagnosed primary liver carcinoma. This rearrangement joins TRBV28 to TRBJ2-3; TRBD2 is a possible D gene (5 bases). This TCR was sampled from a man in his forties with primary liver carcinoma and hepatitis B virus infection. Material for sequencing was tumor-adjacent normal liver tissue. DNA for the CDR3: TGTGCCAGCTGTTTTGAGGGAGTGGACACGCAGTATTTT. Protein: CASCFEGVDTQYF.